The clone carrying this TCR beta chain was counted once. Antigen unknown. One junction end does not reproduce the germline sequence, and a read error may be involved. The sample belongs to a study of tumor and adjacent non-tumor tissue in lung cancer. For the study at large: On average, productive TCRbeta reads reached about 4.17 million per sample.

CDR1 and CDR2 from the germline V gene are MDHEN and SYDVKM. This CDR3 is 15 amino acids long. The template was RNA from unsorted bulk tissue. Study findings and constraints: In normal lung, the top 100 clones were significantly more dominant than in tumor. TCR diversity was significantly greater in tumor than normal lung tissue. Higher tumor TCR diversity was associated with shorter survival.

A modified ARM-PCR protocol with three rounds of nested PCR amplified TCRbeta. TCRdb redid the calling of the multiplex PCR reads with MiXCR, one entry per CDR3 protein. The sample contains 65,000 to 70,000 distinct CDR3 sequences, approximately 63% of which appear only once. The chain couples TRBV28 to TRBJ1-5; maybe TRBD1 (5 bases). Specimen: lung tumor tissue. The source of this sequence is a man between 45 and 60 years old with non-small cell lung cancer. The CDR3 nucleotides read TGTGCCAGCAGTAGGCTCAGTCAGGGAAGTCAGCGCCAGCATTTT. It encodes CASSRLSQGSQRQHF.